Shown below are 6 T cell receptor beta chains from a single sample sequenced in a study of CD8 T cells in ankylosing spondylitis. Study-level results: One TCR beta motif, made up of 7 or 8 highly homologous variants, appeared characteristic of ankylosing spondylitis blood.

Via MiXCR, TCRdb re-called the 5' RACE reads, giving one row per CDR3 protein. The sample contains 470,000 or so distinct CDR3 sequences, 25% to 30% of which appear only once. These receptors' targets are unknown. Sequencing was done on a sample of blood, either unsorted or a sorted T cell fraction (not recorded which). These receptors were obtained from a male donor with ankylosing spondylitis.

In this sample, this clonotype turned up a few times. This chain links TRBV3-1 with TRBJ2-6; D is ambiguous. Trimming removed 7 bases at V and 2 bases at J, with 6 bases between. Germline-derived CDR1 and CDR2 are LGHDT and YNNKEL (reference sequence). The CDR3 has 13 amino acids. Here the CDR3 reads CASTRTGANVLTF. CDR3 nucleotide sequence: TGTGCCAGCACAAGGACTGGGGCCAACGTCCTGACTTTC.

As DNA, the CDR3 is TGCAGTGCTAGAGATAGGGTAGGTCGATCCTACAATGAGCAGTTCTTC. Amino acid sequence: CSARDRVGRSYNEQFF. The chain carries TRBV20-1 and TRBJ2-1, with D uncertain. In germline, CDR1 is DFQATT, CDR2 SNEGSKA (reference sequence). CDR3 length equals 16 residues. Trimming removed 0 bases at V and 1 base at J, with 13 bases between.

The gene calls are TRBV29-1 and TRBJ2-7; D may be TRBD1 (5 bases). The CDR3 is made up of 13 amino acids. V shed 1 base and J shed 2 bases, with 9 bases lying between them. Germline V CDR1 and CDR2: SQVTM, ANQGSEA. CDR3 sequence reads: CSVEADTPYEQYF. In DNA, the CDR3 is TGCAGCGTTGAAGCGGACACTCCCTACGAGCAGTACTTC.

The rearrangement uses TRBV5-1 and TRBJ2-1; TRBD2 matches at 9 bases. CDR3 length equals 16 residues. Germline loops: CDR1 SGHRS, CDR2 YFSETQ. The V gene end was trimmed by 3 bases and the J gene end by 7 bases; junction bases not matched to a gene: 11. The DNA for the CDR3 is TGCGCCAGCAGCTCCTTAGCGGGAGAGCTTAGGAATGAGCAGTTCTTC. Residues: CASSSLAGELRNEQFF.

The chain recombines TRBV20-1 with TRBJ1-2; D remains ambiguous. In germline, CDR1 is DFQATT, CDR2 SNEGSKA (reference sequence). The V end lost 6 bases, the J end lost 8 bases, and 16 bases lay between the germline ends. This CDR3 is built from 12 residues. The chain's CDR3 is CSARMDGGGYTF. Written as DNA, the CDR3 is TGCAGTGCCCGAATGGACGGAGGAGGCTACACCTTC.

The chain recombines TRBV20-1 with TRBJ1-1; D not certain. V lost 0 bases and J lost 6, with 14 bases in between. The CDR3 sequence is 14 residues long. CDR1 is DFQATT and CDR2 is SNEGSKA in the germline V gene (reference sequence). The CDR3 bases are TGCAGTGCTAGAGATCTGGCCCGACCGGCTGAAGCTTTCTTT. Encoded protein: CSARDLARPAEAFF.